A selection of T cell receptor beta chains follows, all from one sample in a study of identifying expanded T cells in peripheral blood. Here immunoSEQ multiplex PCR was the method, and the copy in TCRdb shows in-frame clones only, minus some. The data show around 90,000 clones, approximately 89% seen once. Sequenced material: blood. These receptor sequences come from a person aged 18 to 70 in good health. CDR3s include the opening cysteine and the closing phenylalanine or tryptophan. Fields, in order: CDR3 protein, V gene, J gene.

CDR3 protein: CASSSRGNNEQFF; V gene: TRBV7-6; J gene: TRBJ2-1
CDR3 protein: CASSYSKPETDTQYF; V gene: TRBV6-6; J gene: TRBJ2-3
CDR3 protein: CAIKQGRTYEQYF; V gene: TRBV10-3; J gene: TRBJ2-7
CDR3 protein: CASSNGLAGWSNTGELFF; V gene: TRBV2; J gene: TRBJ2-2
CDR3 protein: CASSLKTAQETQYF; V gene: TRBV27; J gene: TRBJ2-5
CDR3 protein: CASSLTGTDNYGYTF; V gene: TRBV7-3; J gene: TRBJ1-2
CDR3 protein: CASSLSGSQETQYF; V gene: TRBV19; J gene: TRBJ2-5
CDR3 protein: CASSLEHGAYEQYF; V gene: TRBV5-1; J gene: TRBJ2-7
CDR3 protein: CASSLGPQETQYF; V gene: TRBV7-6; J gene: TRBJ2-5
CDR3 protein: CASSLASERYGYTF; V gene: TRBV7-9; J gene: TRBJ1-2
CDR3 protein: CATQTGIYGYTF; V gene: TRBV10-3; J gene: TRBJ1-2
CDR3 protein: CASSSRAVHGYTF; V gene: TRBV5-6; J gene: TRBJ1-2
CDR3 protein: CATSRVGDTQYF; V gene: TRBV15; J gene: TRBJ2-3
CDR3 protein: CASSSGGGTYNEQFF; V gene: TRBV6-1; J gene: TRBJ2-1
CDR3 protein: CASSSGLNREVAKNIQYF; V gene: TRBV13; J gene: TRBJ2-4
CDR3 protein: CASSLSGDREYEQYF; V gene: TRBV27; J gene: TRBJ2-7
CDR3 protein: CASSEVGGGRTDTQYF; V gene: TRBV6-1; J gene: TRBJ2-3
CDR3 protein: CASSQDLWTGSYEQYF; V gene: TRBV4-1; J gene: TRBJ2-7
CDR3 protein: CASSAGTSGYEDTQYF; V gene: TRBV11-1; J gene: TRBJ2-3
CDR3 protein: CASRSPGGLVDTQYF; V gene: TRBV2; J gene: TRBJ2-3
CDR3 protein: CASSEPPGGGLTDTQYF; V gene: TRBV6-1; J gene: TRBJ2-3
CDR3 protein: CASSSRTSGSNDNEQFF; V gene: TRBV7-9; J gene: TRBJ2-1
CDR3 protein: CASSPGAPVPNEQFF; V gene: TRBV5-1; J gene: TRBJ2-1
CDR3 protein: CASSQAGTVNQPQHF; V gene: TRBV4-1; J gene: TRBJ1-5
CDR3 protein: CASSLGAGLISEQFF; V gene: TRBV5-1; J gene: TRBJ2-1
CDR3 protein: CASSYGQLNTEAFF; V gene: TRBV6-6; J gene: TRBJ1-1
CDR3 protein: CASSLDSHTYEQYF; V gene: TRBV5-6; J gene: TRBJ2-7
CDR3 protein: CASSSRRTNTGELFF; V gene: TRBV7-7; J gene: TRBJ2-2
CDR3 protein: CASSPGGDYGYTF; V gene: TRBV7-8; J gene: TRBJ1-2
CDR3 protein: CAWSDLGVTGELFF; V gene: TRBV30; J gene: TRBJ2-2
CDR3 protein: CASAREVRNQPQHF; V gene: TRBV2; J gene: TRBJ1-5
CDR3 protein: CSVGQGQTYEQYF; V gene: TRBV29-1; J gene: TRBJ2-7
CDR3 protein: CASNGTGAPSNQPQHF; V gene: TRBV10-2; J gene: TRBJ1-5
CDR3 protein: CASSLSPTGELFF; V gene: TRBV11-3; J gene: TRBJ2-2
CDR3 protein: CASSSGDWTEAFF; V gene: TRBV7-9; J gene: TRBJ1-1
CDR3 protein: CASTRTGNTEAFF; V gene: TRBV19; J gene: TRBJ1-1
CDR3 protein: CASSPEGGSSYEQYF; V gene: TRBV13; J gene: TRBJ2-7
CDR3 protein: CASSQGGGGYTF; V gene: TRBV4-2; J gene: TRBJ1-2
CDR3 protein: CASSPGAGETQYF; V gene: TRBV5-4; J gene: TRBJ2-5